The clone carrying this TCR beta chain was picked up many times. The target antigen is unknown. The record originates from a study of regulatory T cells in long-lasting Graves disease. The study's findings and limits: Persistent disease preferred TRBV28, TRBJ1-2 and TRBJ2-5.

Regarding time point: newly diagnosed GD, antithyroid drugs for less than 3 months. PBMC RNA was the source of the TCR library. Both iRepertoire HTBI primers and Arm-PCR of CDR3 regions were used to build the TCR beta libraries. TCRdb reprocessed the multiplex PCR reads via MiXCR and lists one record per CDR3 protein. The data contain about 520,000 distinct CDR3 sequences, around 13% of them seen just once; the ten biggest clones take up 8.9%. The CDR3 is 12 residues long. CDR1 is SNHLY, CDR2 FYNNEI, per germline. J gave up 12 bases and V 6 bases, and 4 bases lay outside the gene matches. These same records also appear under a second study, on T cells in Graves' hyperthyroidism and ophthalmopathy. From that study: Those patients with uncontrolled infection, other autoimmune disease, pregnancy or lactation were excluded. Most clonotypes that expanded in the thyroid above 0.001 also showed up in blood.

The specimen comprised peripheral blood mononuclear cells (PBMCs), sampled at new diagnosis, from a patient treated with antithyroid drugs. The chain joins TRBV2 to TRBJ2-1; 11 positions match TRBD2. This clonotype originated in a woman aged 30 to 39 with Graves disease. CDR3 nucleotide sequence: TGTGCCAGCAGCGGGACTAGCGGTTCGCAGTTCTTC. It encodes CASSGTSGSQFF.